Listed here are 12 T cell receptor beta chains from one sample, sequenced in a study of T-cell reconstitution after alpha-beta-depleted transplantation in children. Unique molecular identifiers were used in preparing the TCRbeta library. A single record per CDR3 protein comes from TCRdb applying MiXCR to the PCR reads. The sample includes roughly 500,000 distinct CDR3 sequences, approximately 13% of them seen just once. The sample in question was PBMCs from the stem cell graft donor, obtained from the stem cell graft. The receptors stem from a human donor who donated a stem cell graft to a child with combined immunodeficiency.

The V call is TRBV28, the J call TRBJ1-5; D possibly corresponds to TRBD1 (5 bases). CDR1 and CDR2 (germline): MDHEN, SYDVKM. The CDR3 is made up of 15 amino acids. Trimming took 2 bases from V and 6 from J, leaving 14 bases between them. Here the CDR3 reads CASSLRQGASQPQHF. CDR3 sequence (DNA): TGTGCCAGCAGTTTACGGCAAGGGGCGAGTCAGCCCCAGCATTTT.

This clonotype has just a few counts. The gene calls are TRBV10-3 and TRBJ2-6, with TRBD1 identical over 9 bases. Trimming at V came to 4 bases and at J to 4 bases, leaving 11 bases not matched to a gene. The CDR3 has 18 residues. CDR1 is ENHRY, CDR2 SYGVKD, per germline. The CDR3 is CAISATGTGTSGANVLTF. The CDR3 nucleotides read TGTGCCATCAGTGCCACCGGGACAGGGACCTCCGGGGCCAACGTCCTGACTTTC.

This clonotype was seen a handful of times. CDR3 in amino acids: CAWSVPYVGENPYEQYF. CDR3 sequence (DNA): TGTGCCTGGAGTGTACCCTATGTGGGGGAAAACCCATACGAGCAGTACTTC. V and J are TRBV30 and TRBJ2-7; either TRBD1 or TRBD2 may supply D (5 bases each). Germline values: CDR1 GTSNPN, CDR2 SVGIG (reference sequence). Trimming cost V 0 bases and J 4 bases, with 22 bases left between them. The CDR3 loop spans 17 amino acids.

Here the CDR3 DNA reads TGTGCCAGCAGCTTATACTCCAGAGCGTACAATGAGCAGTTCTTC. Protein product: CASSLYSRAYNEQFF. J is TRBJ2-1 and V is TRBV5-5; D is unclear. CDR3 size: 15 residues. Germline V gene sequence: CDR1 SGHKS, CDR2 YYEKEE (reference sequence). V was shortened by 2 bases and J by 4 bases, with 13 bases between the two germline ends.

This clonotype showed up many times. The rearrangement uses TRBV3-1 and TRBJ1-1; a weak D match, TRBD1 (6 bases). Germline CDR1 reads LGHDT; CDR2 reads YNNKEL (reference sequence). The CDR3 covers 13 residues. Trimming shortened V by 3 bases and J by 8 bases, and 13 bases separated the two germline ends. This CDR3 reads CASSQQAGVEAFF. CDR3 nucleotides: TGTGCCAGCAGCCAGCAAGCAGGGGTCGAAGCTTTCTTT.

This clonotype was seen repeatedly, ten times or more. This chain uses TRBV12-3 or TRBV12-4 with TRBJ2-7; 14 positions agree with TRBD2. The CDR3 is 17 residues long. V was clipped by 6 bases and J by 1 base; unmatched bases: 8. The CDR3 nucleotides are TGTGCCAGCAGCCGAGGACTAGCGGGAGGCTCGTCCTACGAGCAGTACTTC. It encodes CASSRGLAGGSSYEQYF.

Many counts were recorded for this clonotype. The chain combines TRBV6-5 with TRBJ2-5, with D maybe TRBD1 (5 bases). The CDR3 is 13 amino acids. Trimming removed 6 bases at V and 1 base at J, with 9 bases between. Germline lookup yields CDR1 MNHEY and CDR2 SVGAGI. CDR3 region: CASSRAFQETQYF. The CDR3 nucleotides read TGTGCCAGCAGCAGGGCCTTCCAAGAGACCCAGTACTTC.

Only one count was recorded for this clonotype. The V gene is TRBV28, the J gene TRBJ1-5; 8 nucleotides match TRBD1. This CDR3 has 15 residues. Germline-derived CDR1 and CDR2 are MDHEN and SYDVKM. The junction had 4 bases not matched to a gene; V was cut back by 6 bases and J by 0 bases. The CDR3 region has the DNA TGTGCCAGCAGGGACAGGGCGCATAGCAATCAGCCCCAGCATTTT. It codes for CASRDRAHSNQPQHF.

The genes are TRBV13 and TRBJ1-1; a weak D match, TRBD1 (5 bases). V gave up 4 bases and J gave up 3 bases, with 12 bases separating them. Germline loops: CDR1 PRHDT, CDR2 FYEKMQ (reference sequence). CDR3 length: 14 amino acids. In DNA form, the CDR3 reads TGTGCCAGCAGCTCCAGGGTGTCGGACACTGAAGCTTTCTTT. This codes for CASSSRVSDTEAFF.

This clonotype showed up many times. The V and J genes are TRBV29-1 and TRBJ2-5; the D gene could be TRBD1 or TRBD2 (5 bases each). The CDR3 totals 17 residues. V was cut by 5 bases and J by 5 bases, with 27 bases left in between. Germline V gene lookup returns CDR1 SQVTM and CDR2 ANQGSEA. DNA for the CDR3: TGCAGCGTTATACCGGGGACGCCGAAGGCGTATAGGGAGACCCAGTACTTC. It yields the protein CSVIPGTPKAYRETQYF.

The chain uses TRBV5-1 and TRBJ2-1; D is unclear. Germline CDR1 reads SGHRS; CDR2 reads YFSETQ. The CDR3 is made up of 15 amino acids. Trimming took off 4 bases at V and 8 bases at J, with 19 bases between the two ends. This CDR3 is CASSPFGQDGDEQFF. CDR3 coding DNA: TGCGCCAGCAGCCCGTTCGGGCAGGATGGGGATGAGCAGTTCTTC.

This clonotype was found a few times. V gene TRBV20-1 combines with J gene TRBJ1-2, with no clear D. CDR1 is DFQATT, CDR2 SNEGSKA, per germline (reference sequence). The CDR3 is made up of 14 amino acids. V lost 3 bases, J lost 2 bases, and 13 bases lay in between. CDR3 coding DNA: TGCAGTGCTAGTATGCCAAACGGGAACTATGGCTACACCTTC. Translated, it gives CSASMPNGNYGYTF.